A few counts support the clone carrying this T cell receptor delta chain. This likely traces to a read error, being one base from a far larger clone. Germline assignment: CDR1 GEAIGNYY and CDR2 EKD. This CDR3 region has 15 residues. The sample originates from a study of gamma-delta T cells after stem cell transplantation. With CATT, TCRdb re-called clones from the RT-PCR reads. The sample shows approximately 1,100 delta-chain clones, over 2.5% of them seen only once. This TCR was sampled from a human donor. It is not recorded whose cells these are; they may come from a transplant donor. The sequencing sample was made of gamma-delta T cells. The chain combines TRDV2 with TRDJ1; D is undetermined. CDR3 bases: TGTGCCTGTATTCTTGTACCCGGCGAGGACGATAGACTCATCTTT. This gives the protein CACILVPGEDDRLIF.